Following are 32 T cell receptor beta chains from one sample sequenced in a study of molecular identifiers for immune sequencing clone quantification. TCRdb re-called the PCR reads with MiXCR, one entry per CDR3 protein. The table lists some 94,000 distinct CDR3 sequences, around a quarter of them singletons. The sequenced material came from naive CD8+ T cells from blood, with Jurkat cell RNA spiked in. This sample's subset: FACS-sorted CD8+CD4-CCR7+CD45RA+ naive T cells. The receptor set was obtained from a human donor in good health. Some libraries in this study had Jurkat cell RNA spiked in.

This clonotype was counted only a few times. The CDR3 nucleotides are TGTGCCAGTAGTTCCGACAGGGGATTGGATTCACCCCTCCACTTT. This translates into CASSSDRGLDSPLHF. The rearrangement links TRBV19 to TRBJ1-6; TRBD1 aligns across 8 bases. The ends lost 5 bases at V and 8 bases at J; junction bases unmatched: 8. Germline values: CDR1 LNHDA, CDR2 SQIVND (reference sequence). This CDR3 contains 15 residues.

The chain combines TRBV9 with TRBJ2-3; D is uncertain. Germline assignment: CDR1 SGDLS and CDR2 YYNGEE. This CDR3 spans 15 amino acids. Trimming removed 3 bases at V and 3 bases at J, with 14 bases between. CDR3 region: CASSEDTLFTDTQYF. CDR3 coding DNA: TGTGCCAGCAGCGAAGATACCTTATTTACAGATACGCAGTATTTT.

Of note for this clonotype: One end of the junction fails to match germline, which may point to a read error. The chain links TRBV6-2 or TRBV6-3 to TRBJ1-5; D is perhaps TRBD1 (6 bases). Germline V gene sequence: CDR1 MNHEY, CDR2 SVGEGT. This CDR3 has 15 residues. The CDR3 bases are TGTGCCCGCAGTTACGCCAGGGGTAGCAATCCGCCCCCGCATTTT. This codes for CARSYARGSNPPPHF.

This clonotype turned up a few times. V and J are TRBV28 and TRBJ2-7; D not certain. CDR1 MDHEN and CDR2 SYDVKM come from the germline V gene. The germline V and J ends were trimmed by 8 bases and 5 bases, with 10 bases remaining between them. There are 11 residues in the CDR3. For the CDR3, the DNA is TGTGCCAGCGGTGACTCGGACGAGCAGTACTTC. Its translation is CASGDSDEQYF.

This clonotype was seen at least ten times. The CDR3 is CASRLTFPEKLFF. The CDR3 nucleotides read TGTGCCAGCAGACTAACATTTCCGGAAAAACTGTTTTTT. The V and J genes are TRBV12-3 or TRBV12-4 and TRBJ1-4, with D uncertain. Between the trimmed V and J ends, which lost 6 bases and 8 bases, there was a span of 13 bases. The CDR3 has 13 residues.

J is TRBJ2-1 and V is TRBV27, with D tentatively TRBD2 (6 bases). Trimming shortened V by 2 bases and J by 4 bases, and 12 bases separated the two germline ends. CDR1 and CDR2 (germline): MNHEY, SMNVEV (reference sequence). This CDR3 region has 15 residues. CDR3 sequence (DNA): TGTGCCAGCAGTTTAGTTGGGGGGTTTTACAATGAGCAGTTCTTC. Its protein product is CASSLVGGFYNEQFF.

This clonotype was picked up a small number of times. This sequence joins TRBV4-1 and TRBJ2-7; maybe TRBD1 (5 bases). The CDR3 loop spans 15 amino acids. Germline V lookup: CDR1 MGHRA, CDR2 YSYEKL. V lost 1 base and J 1 base, leaving 11 bases between the germline ends. The chain's CDR3 is CASSQGAGKSYEQYF. The CDR3 nucleotides read TGCGCCAGCAGCCAAGGGGCAGGGAAGTCCTACGAGCAGTACTTC.

This clonotype was counted at least ten times. The chain links TRBV12-3 or TRBV12-4 to TRBJ2-7; a weak D match, TRBD2 (5 bases). V was cut by 6 bases and J by 4 bases, with 13 bases left in between. The CDR3 has 13 amino acids. The CDR3 DNA follows: TGTGCCAGCAGGGGTGAGGGAAGATACGAGCAGTACTTC. This translates into CASRGEGRYEQYF.

Many counts were recorded for this clonotype. The chain employs TRBV9 and TRBJ2-5, with TRBD2 as a possible D gene (5 bases). Germline V gives CDR1 SGDLS, CDR2 YYNGEE. With 0 bases removed from V and 0 bases from J, the gap between germline ends came to 12 bases. The CDR3 consists of 16 residues. The CDR3 DNA reads TGTGCCAGCAGCGTAGGGAGCGGTGGGTACCAAGAGACCCAGTACTTC. Translating gives CASSVGSGGYQETQYF.

The rearrangement links TRBV7-7 to TRBJ2-5, with a weak D call TRBD2 (6 bases). Trimming stripped 11 bases from V and 6 bases from J, with 19 bases between. The CDR3 length is 13 residues. CDR1 SSHAT and CDR2 FNYEAQ come from the germline V gene (reference sequence). CDR3 sequence (DNA): TGTGCCGTGGGAGGCCGAGACGGGAAGACCCAGTACTTC. Translated: CAVGGRDGKTQYF.

On this clonotype itself: This may be a read error: a much more frequent sequence differs by one nucleotide. This chain uses TRBV2 with TRBJ1-5; D gene ambiguous. Per the germline V gene, CDR1 is SNHLY and CDR2 is FYNNEI. Trimming took off 4 bases at V and 2 bases at J, with 18 bases between the two ends. The CDR3 extends over 17 amino acids. The CDR3, as DNA: TGTGCCAGCAGTGGAATCCCCTCCGGGATACGCAATCAGCCCCAGCATTTT. Protein product: CASSGIPSGIRNQPQHF.

J is TRBJ2-7 and V is TRBV18; 8 bases line up with TRBD1. V was pared by 3 bases and J by 3 bases, with 13 bases of the junction left unmatched. Germline-derived CDR1 and CDR2 are KGHSH and LQKENI. CDR3 length equals 17 residues. CDR3: CASSPTSMDRVLYEQYF. In DNA form, the CDR3 reads TGTGCCAGCTCACCGACATCAATGGACAGGGTCCTCTACGAGCAGTACTTC.

This clonotype was found a few times. The rearrangement joins TRBV11-3 to TRBJ2-7; the D gene is possibly TRBD2 (6 bases). The CDR3 loop spans 14 amino acids. V was clipped by 1 base and J by 2 bases, with 9 bases between them. Germline lookup yields CDR1 SGHNT and CDR2 YENEEA. The CDR3 is CASSLASEAYEQYF. The CDR3 DNA reads TGTGCCAGCAGCTTAGCTAGCGAAGCCTACGAGCAGTACTTC.

There are many counts of this clonotype. The chain recombines TRBV12-5 with TRBJ2-7; 10 bases are a match to TRBD2. The germline V gene has CDR1 LGHNT and CDR2 FRNRAP. The CDR3 extends over 16 amino acids. With V trimmed by 0 bases and J by 2 bases, 4 bases remained unmatched. The CDR3, as DNA: TGTGCTAGTGGTTTGGTATCAGCGGGGGGGCCCTACGAGCAGTACTTC. Translated, it gives CASGLVSAGGPYEQYF.

In its sample, this clonotype was seen a few times. The J gene is TRBJ2-7, the V gene TRBV14, with a possible D match to TRBD1 (5 bases). Trimming pared 0 bases from V and 3 bases from J, leaving 9 bases between. This CDR3 is built from 14 residues. Germline CDR1 and CDR2: SGHDN and FVKESK. The CDR3 bases are TGTGCCAGCAGCCAAGATTGGGGCGGCTACGAGCAGTACTTC. The encoded protein is CASSQDWGGYEQYF.

Concerning this clonotype itself: Given a much more abundant clone one base away, this may be a read error. This chain uses TRBV10-2 with TRBJ1-1; 10 nucleotides agree with TRBD1. With V trimmed by 4 bases and J by 3 bases, 5 bases remained unmatched. Germline V gives CDR1 WSHSY, CDR2 SAAADI. The CDR3 has 15 amino acids. In nucleotides, the CDR3 is TGCGCCAGCAGTGGACAGGACAGGGGGTACACTGAAGCTTTCTTT. Amino acid sequence: CASSGQDRGYTEAFF.

Remarks on this clonotype: A single base separates this from a much larger clone, so it may be a read error. This sequence joins TRBV5-6 and TRBJ2-2; no reliable D call. The CDR3 is 12 amino acids. Per the germline V gene, CDR1 is SGHDT and CDR2 is YYEEEE. V gave up 6 bases and J gave up 6 bases, with 9 bases separating them. CDR3: CASMELAGELFF. The CDR3 nucleotides are TGTGCCAGCATGGAGCTCGCCGGGGAGCTGTTTTTT. Using reference TRBV5-6 and TRBJ2-2 for the parts outside the CDR3, the full variable domain is DAGVTQSPTHLIKTRGQQVTLRCSPKSGHDTVSWYQQALGQGPQFIFQYYEEEERQRGNFPDRFSGHQFPNYSSELNVNALLLGDSALYLCASMELAGELFFGEGSRLTVL.

This clonotype was seen at least ten times. The chain combines TRBV19 with TRBJ1-1; D gene ambiguous. This CDR3 region has 11 residues. CDR1 and CDR2 from the germline V gene are LNHDA and SQIVND (reference sequence). The V and J ends lost 10 bases and 1 base respectively, with 7 bases between them. In nucleotides, the CDR3 is TGTGCCACCTCACGGAACACTGAAGCTTTCTTT. Amino acid sequence: CATSRNTEAFF.

This clonotype was seen ten or more times. V gene TRBV4-1 combines with J gene TRBJ1-1; a possible D gene is TRBD1 (5 bases). The CDR3 runs 12 residues. Germline lookup yields CDR1 MGHRA and CDR2 YSYEKL. V lost 6 bases and J 1 base, leaving 6 bases between the germline ends. The CDR3 sequence is CASRTANTEAFF. The CDR3 bases are TGCGCCAGCAGGACAGCGAACACTGAAGCTTTCTTT.

This clonotype was observed a few times. V and J are TRBV30 and TRBJ2-7; D remains ambiguous. The germline CDR1 and CDR2 sequences are GTSNPN and SVGIG (reference sequence). The CDR3 is 13 residues long. Trimming took off 0 bases at V and 5 bases at J, with 11 bases between the two ends. The CDR3 region has the DNA TGTGCCTGGAGTGTCCTTGGAGCGAACGAGCAGTACTTC. It codes for CAWSVLGANEQYF.

The sample holds many counts of this clonotype. V is TRBV5-1 and J is TRBJ2-1, with 12 bases identical to TRBD2. This CDR3 is built from 12 residues. After removal of 4 bases from V and 16 bases from J, the junction contained 6 bases not matched to a gene. The germline V gene has CDR1 SGHRS and CDR2 YFSETQ. CDR3 in amino acids: CASSMTSGSSFF. CDR3 DNA sequence: TGCGCCAGCAGCATGACTAGCGGGAGCTCCTTCTTC.

Remarks on this clonotype: A much larger clone lies one base from this, so it may be a read error. The final CDR3 position lacks the conserved phenylalanine or tryptophan, pointing to a likely read error. The V call is TRBV20-1, the J call TRBJ2-3; D may be TRBD2 (5 bases). This CDR3 has 13 amino acids. Germline V gene sequence: CDR1 DFQATT, CDR2 SNEGSKA (reference sequence). V dropped 3 bases and J dropped 1 base, with 8 bases sitting between them. This CDR3 is CSASISGTDTQYS. CDR3 nucleotides: TGCAGTGCTAGTATTAGCGGCACAGATACGCAGTATTCT.

This clonotype appeared a few times. V and J are TRBV11-2 and TRBJ2-3; TRBD2 agrees at 9 bases. This CDR3 region has 16 residues. Germline assignment: CDR1 SGHAT and CDR2 FQNNGV. With V trimmed by 4 bases and J by 4 bases, 9 bases remained unmatched. This CDR3 reads CASSSIRAGGPDTQYF. The CDR3 bases are TGTGCCAGCAGCTCAATTAGGGCGGGGGGGCCAGATACGCAGTATTTT. The full variable domain, in which reference TRBV11-2 and TRBJ2-3 provide the parts outside the CDR3, is EAGVAQSPRYKIIEKRQSVAFWCNPISGHATLYWYQQILGQGPKLLIQFQNNGVVDDSQLPKDRFSAERLKGVDSTLKIQPAKLEDSAVYLCASSSIRAGGPDTQYFGPGTRLTVL.

This clonotype was detected ten times or more. The chain uses TRBV14 and TRBJ2-7; unclear D gene. There are 13 residues in the CDR3. With 4 bases removed from V and 3 bases from J, the gap between germline ends came to 10 bases. From germline, CDR1 is SGHDN and CDR2 FVKESK. The CDR3 nucleotides read TGTGCCAGCAGCCTCACGGCCCACTACGAGCAGTACTTC. It yields the protein CASSLTAHYEQYF.

The table lists this clonotype with many counts. This chain connects TRBV5-6 to TRBJ2-7, with TRBD1 matching 8 bases. With V trimmed by 4 bases and J by 0 bases, 6 bases remained unmatched. Germline V CDR1 and CDR2: SGHDT, YYEEEE. This CDR3 contains 15 residues. CDR3 region: CASSPWTGSSYEQYF. For the CDR3, the DNA is TGTGCCAGCAGCCCGTGGACAGGGAGCTCCTACGAGCAGTACTTC.

The V and J genes are TRBV15 and TRBJ2-7; no definite D call. The CDR3 runs 12 residues. Looked up from germline, CDR1 is LNHNV and CDR2 is YYDKDF (reference sequence). Trimming cost V 8 bases and J 8 bases, with 16 bases left between them. CDR3 sequence: CATGVFGQKQYF. CDR3 nucleotides: TGTGCCACCGGCGTTTTTGGGCAGAAGCAGTACTTC.

In regard to this clonotype: This could be a read error, since a much larger clone is one nucleotide away. The chain is built from TRBV12-3 or TRBV12-4 and TRBJ2-3, with D unresolved. CDR3 length: 17 amino acids. Here the CDR3 DNA reads TGTGCCAGCAGTTTAGGAGGTAACGGCGGATCCACAGATACGAAGTATTTT. Amino acids: CASSLGGNGGSTDTKYF.

This clonotype was counted at least ten times. The rearrangement uses TRBV4-3 and TRBJ1-1; no clear D gene. Trimming removed 3 bases from V and 1 base from J, with 9 bases in between. The CDR3 spans 14 residues. Germline loops: CDR1 LGHNA, CDR2 YSLEER. The CDR3 protein is CASSQTDRNTEAFF. CDR3 bases: TGCGCCAGCAGCCAGACCGACCGGAACACTGAAGCTTTCTTT.

This chain joins TRBV7-9 and TRBJ2-7; 7 positions match TRBD1. Per germline, CDR1 SEHNR and CDR2 FQNEAQ (reference sequence). The CDR3 has 13 amino acids. V gave up 7 bases and J gave up 3 bases; unmatched junction bases: 6. CDR3 protein: CASNSGQFYEQYF. In nucleotides, the CDR3 is TGTGCCAGCAACTCGGGACAGTTCTACGAGCAGTACTTC.

Comment on this clonotype: A read error may explain this, as a much larger clone is one base away. The CDR3 does not close with the conserved phenylalanine or tryptophan, likely indicating a read error. The chain joins TRBV3-1 to TRBJ2-3; unclear D gene. This CDR3 contains 15 residues. V was clipped by 2 bases and J by 6 bases, with 15 bases between them. CDR1 and CDR2 from the germline V gene are LGHDT and YNNKEL (reference sequence). CDR3 region: CASSQFADIGDTQYY. For the CDR3, the DNA is TGTGCCAGCAGCCAATTTGCGGATATCGGGGATACGCAGTATTAT.

This clonotype was seen a few times. The CDR3 nucleotides read TGTGCCAGCAGCTTTTTGGCCGGGGAGCTGTTTTTT. Its translation is CASSFLAGELFF. The rearrangement joins TRBV7-3 to TRBJ2-2; unclear D gene. Germline V gene lookup returns CDR1 SGHTA and CDR2 FQGTGA. The germline V and J ends were trimmed by 3 bases and 6 bases, with 5 bases remaining between them. The CDR3 is 12 residues long.

This clonotype was seen ten or more times. The rearrangement links TRBV5-1 to TRBJ2-5; D gene unclear. The germline V gene has CDR1 SGHRS and CDR2 YFSETQ. The V end lost 2 bases, the J end lost 5 bases, and 7 bases lay between the germline ends. The CDR3 loop spans 12 amino acids. CDR3 loop: CASSFDWETQYF. Here the CDR3 DNA reads TGCGCCAGCAGCTTTGACTGGGAGACCCAGTACTTC.